The entry below describes one TCR beta chain. Its antigen is currently unknown. This sample is part of a study of cytomegalovirus exposure and HLA in healthy donors. Study outcomes and limitations: In vitro data verified a few CMV-associated chains as specific for CMV antigens. The study flagged about 160 TCR beta chains as cytomegalovirus-associated.

Generated by immunoSEQ multiplex PCR, the TCRdb table keeps only in-frame clones and is missing some. The sample has about 64,000 clones, about 89% seen once; the top ten hold around 1.5%. Unmatched junction bases numbered 4, after V lost 9 bases and J lost 0 bases. Germline V lookup: CDR1 SGHRS, CDR2 YFSETQ. There are 14 residues in the CDR3. This TCR was recovered from a woman aged 18-29 years in good health and CMV-seronegative. The material sequenced was PBMCs. The chain links TRBV5-1 to TRBJ2-5; TRBD2 matches 11 bases. CDR3 DNA sequence: TGCGCCACAAAGGGACTAGCGGACCAAGAGACCCAGTACTTC. It encodes CATKGLADQETQYF. Variable domain in full (rest from reference TRBV5-1 and TRBJ2-5): KAGVTQTPRYLIKTRGQQVTLSCSPISGHRSVSWYQQTPGQGLQFLFEYFSETQRNKGNFPGRFSGRQFSNSRSEMNVSTLELGDSALYLCATKGLADQETQYFGPGTRLLVL.